The text below deals with one T cell receptor beta chain. The CDR3 has 18 amino acids. With V trimmed by 5 bases and J by 2 bases, 11 bases remained unmatched. The germline V gene has CDR1 LNHDA and CDR2 SQIVND (reference sequence). TCRdb's table, derived via immunoSEQ multiplex PCR, lists solely in-frame clones and lacks some. The table records some 130,000 clones, about 86% of them present only once. This sample is part of a study of blood T cell repertoires in COVID-19. Overall study: Acute and convalescent COVID-19 specimens originated in the United States, Italy and Spain. From T cells, B-cell-depleted T cells, or PBMCs came the material, which was cDNA or gDNA.

Living in 24 US areas, the participants were between roughly 18 and 90 years of age. Sequencing was performed on PBMCs or T cells enriched from blood (not recorded which). The clonotype comes from a woman between 50 and 59 years old who had recovered from COVID-19. The chain has TRBV19 and TRBJ2-5; 13 bases are shared with TRBD2. Written as DNA, the CDR3 is TGTGCCAGTAGTGCGACTAGCGGGGGGCCCGCCTTTCAAGAGACCCAGTACTTC. This encodes CASSATSGGPAFQETQYF. The full variable domain, rest sourced from reference TRBV19 and TRBJ2-5, is DGGITQSPKYLFRKEGQNVTLSCEQNLNHDAMYWYRQDPGQGLRLIYYSQIVNDFQKGDIAEGYSVSREKKESFPLTVTSAQKNPTAFYLCASSATSGGPAFQETQYFGPGTRLLVL.